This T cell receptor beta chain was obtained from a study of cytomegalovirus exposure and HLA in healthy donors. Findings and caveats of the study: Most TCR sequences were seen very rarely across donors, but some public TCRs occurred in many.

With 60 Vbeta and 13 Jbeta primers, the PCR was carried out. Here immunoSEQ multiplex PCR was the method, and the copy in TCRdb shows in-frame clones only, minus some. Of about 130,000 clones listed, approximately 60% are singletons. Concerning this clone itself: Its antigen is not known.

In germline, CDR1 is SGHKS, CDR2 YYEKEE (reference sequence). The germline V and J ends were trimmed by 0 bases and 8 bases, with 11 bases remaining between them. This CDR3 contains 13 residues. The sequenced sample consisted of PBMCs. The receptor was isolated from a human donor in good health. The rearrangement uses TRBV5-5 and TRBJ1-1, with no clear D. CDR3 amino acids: CASSLAVTAEAFF. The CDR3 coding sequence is TGTGCCAGCAGCTTGGCCGTAACAGCAGAAGCTTTCTTT.